This T cell receptor beta chain was recorded in a study of cytomegalovirus exposure and HLA in healthy donors. Study results and caveats: A later analysis linked a missense variant in DCLRE1C to the trimming of TCR beta V and J genes. Certain indistinguishable V segments, among them TRBV6-2 and TRBV6-3, were excluded.

Germline CDR1 and CDR2: SGHTA and FQGNSA. The CDR3 spans 14 residues. V lost 7 bases to trimming and J lost 9 bases; unmatched junction nucleotides: 6. A multiplex PCR was run with 60 Vbeta primers and 13 Jbeta primers. Repertoires were generated with immunoSEQ multiplex PCR, while TCRdb's copy carries only in-frame clones and drops some. The sample has 100,000 to 150,000 clones; about 78% are singletons. Regarding this clone: What it binds is not known.

The chain links TRBV7-2 to TRBJ2-1; 13 bases fit TRBD2. The source is a female donor in good health and CMV-seronegative. The specimen was PBMCs. The CDR3 protein is CASTEGLAGPEQFF. CDR3 DNA: TGTGCCAGCACCGAGGGACTAGCGGGACCTGAGCAGTTCTTC.